This T cell receptor beta chain stems from a study of control samples from healthy donors and cancer patients. Repertoires were generated with immunoSEQ multiplex PCR, while TCRdb's copy carries only in-frame clones and drops some. The sample lists some 67,000 clones; roughly 86% were seen once. V was cut by 2 bases and J by 10 bases, with 8 bases left in between. CDR3 length: 11 residues. Germline V gene sequence: CDR1 SNHLY, CDR2 FYNNEI. The source of this sequence is a woman in her forties or fifties with head and neck cancer. Input material: PBMCs. V gene TRBV2 combines with J gene TRBJ1-1; D is perhaps TRBD1 (5 bases). CDR3 sequence: CASSETRGAFF. CDR3 bases: TGTGCCAGCAGTGAAACAAGGGGAGCTTTCTTT.